This entry is about one TCR beta chain. Its cognate antigen has yet to be identified. There are no base qualities to consult, and no much larger clone falls within one base. This entry is derived from a study of OX40 agonist ivuxolimab in advanced cancers. Regarding the complete study: Ivuxolimab, which targeted the costimulatory receptor OX40 (CD134), was an agonistic, fully human IgG2 monoclonal antibody. Intravenous ivuxolimab was administered to patients every 2 weeks at six dose levels: 0.01, 0.1, 0.3, 1.5, 3 and 10 mg/kg. Among the roughly 54 dose-escalation patients, about 20 had hepatocellular carcinoma, approximately 15 melanoma, 9 renal cell carcinoma and 9 head and neck cancer. A male proportion of roughly 80% and a mean age of approximately 55 years, ranging from 23 to 79, were recorded for the dose-escalation cohort. Patients were allowed to have had prior anti-PD-1, anti-PD-L1 or anti-CTLA-4 therapy, and around 40% of the dose-escalation patients had previously received checkpoint inhibitors. Partial responses were achieved by three dose-escalation patients, of whom one had hepatocellular carcinoma and two had cutaneous melanoma. Peripheral TCRbeta sequencing was intended to test whether TCR sequence diversity was altered and clonal T-cell expansion was caused by ivuxolimab. The monotherapy dose-escalation portion (N of about 49 patients) of the phase I ivuxolimab trial is reported in the paper. The full study reports these points: After ivuxolimab, more expanded clones were found on average in CD8+ T cells than in CD4+ T cells. At doses from 0.1 to 3.0 mg/kg, clonal expansion was seen in both CD4+ and CD8+ blood T cells between baseline and week 6. Partial responders in the 0.1-3.0 mg/kg groups had among the lowest normalized peripheral clonal expansion, especially among CD8+ T cells. Which antigens the clonally expanded peripheral T cells were specific for was not determined. Low levels of normalized T-cell clonal expansion were also seen in some patients who did not respond.

To sequence the TCRbeta CDR3 region, genomic DNA was isolated from the sorted cells. TCRbeta CDR3 regions were sequenced using the immunoSEQ Assay. TCRdb provides this immuneACCESS table in a form limited to in-frame rearrangements. Some clones are lacking; in checked studies, under half of them reflect an unresolved V gene, and why the rest are absent is not known. Across this sample there are tens of thousands of clones, with less than 90% seen only once. Less than 0.6% of the sample lies in the top ten. The CDR3, cysteine through phenylalanine, is 13 amino acids long. Only the CDR3 DNA is retained, 39 bases long and in frame from the first base. The germline V gene provides CDR1 MNHEY and CDR2 SVGAGI. V gives up 2 bases and J gives up 4 bases, and the segment between their germline ends measures 8 bases. The trial excluded patients who had a history of autoimmune disease or were on systemic immunosuppression. Peripheral blood for TCR sequencing was collected from all dose cohorts at baseline, on cycle 4 day 1, and on cycle 7 day 1. The samples were drawn from a first-in-human, open-label, multicenter phase I dose-escalation trial of ivuxolimab. The trial enrolled adults with locally advanced or metastatic head and neck squamous cell, hepatocellular, melanoma or renal cell carcinoma. Before TCR sequencing, CD4+ and CD8+ T cells were separately sorted from peripheral blood.

The receptor was isolated from an adult with an advanced solid tumor such as melanoma, head and neck, liver or kidney cancer. Sequencing used CD4+ or CD8+ T cells sorted from blood, obtained in a trial of the OX40 agonist ivuxolimab. This chain joins TRBV6-5 to TRBJ1-2, with a tentative D gene TRBD1 over 6 matching bases. The sequenced DNA: TGTGCCAGCAGTTACGACAGGATCTATGGCTACACCTTC. This encodes CASSYDRIYGYTF.